This TCR beta chain came from a study of blood T cell repertoires in COVID-19. Sequenced by immunoSEQ multiplex PCR; TCRdb stores in-frame clones only, minus some. The table includes almost 250,000 clones, approximately 86% detected once. The CDR3 is 13 residues long. With 5 bases removed from V and 9 bases from J, the gap between germline ends came to 14 bases. The germline CDR1 and CDR2 sequences are LNHDA and SQIVND (reference sequence). The sequencing input was PBMCs or T cells enriched from blood (not recorded which). This sequence was found in a woman between 50 and 59 years old who had recovered from COVID-19. The gene calls are TRBV19 and TRBJ1-5, with unresolved D. In nucleotides, the CDR3 is TGTGCCAGTAGTCTGTCGGGGTATGGGCCCCAGCATTTT. Amino acids: CASSLSGYGPQHF.